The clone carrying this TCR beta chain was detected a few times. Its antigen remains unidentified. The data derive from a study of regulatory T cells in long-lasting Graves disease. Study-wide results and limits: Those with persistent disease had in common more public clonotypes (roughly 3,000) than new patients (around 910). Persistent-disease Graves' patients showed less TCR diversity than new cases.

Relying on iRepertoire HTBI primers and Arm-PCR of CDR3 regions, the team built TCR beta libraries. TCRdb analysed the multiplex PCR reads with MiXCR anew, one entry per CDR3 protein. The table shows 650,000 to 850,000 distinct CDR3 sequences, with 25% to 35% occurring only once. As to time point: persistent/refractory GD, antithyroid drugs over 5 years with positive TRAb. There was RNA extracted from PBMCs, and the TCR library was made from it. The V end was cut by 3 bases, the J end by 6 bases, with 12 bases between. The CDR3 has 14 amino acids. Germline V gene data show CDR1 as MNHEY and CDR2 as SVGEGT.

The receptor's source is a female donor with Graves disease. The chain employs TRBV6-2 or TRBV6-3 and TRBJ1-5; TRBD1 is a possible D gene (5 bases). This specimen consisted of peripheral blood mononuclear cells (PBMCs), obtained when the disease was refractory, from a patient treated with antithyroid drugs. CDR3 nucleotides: TGTGCCAGCAGTTATGGTGGGGGAAGTCAGCCCCAGCATTTT. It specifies CASSYGGGSQPQHF.